This T cell receptor (beta chain) was sequenced in a study of control samples from healthy donors and cancer patients. The data were produced by immunoSEQ multiplex PCR, yet TCRdb's version contains in-frame clones alone and is incomplete. The table lists approximately 83,000 clones, more than 85% of them singletons. Trimming took off 7 bases at V and 7 bases at J, with 13 bases between the two ends. The length of the CDR3 is 13 residues. The source is a woman between 25 and 40 years old in good health. Specimen: blood. The chain employs TRBV12-3 or TRBV12-4 and TRBJ1-4; D unresolved. CDR3 loop: CASKKGWGEKLFF. The CDR3 DNA is TGTGCCAGCAAAAAGGGATGGGGTGAAAAACTGTTTTTT.